This T cell receptor beta chain derives from a study of blood T cell repertoires in COVID-19. About the research overall: Spain, Italy and the United States supplied samples that represented acute and convalescent COVID-19. The analysed material was cDNA or gDNA that came from T cells, B-cell-depleted T cells, or PBMCs.

Researchers sorted participants into cohorts using their self-reported clinical history. The CDR3 extends over 15 amino acids. CDR1 SGHVS and CDR2 FNYEAQ come from the germline V gene. V dropped 5 bases and J dropped 6; count of bases not matched to a gene: 9. Measured with immunoSEQ multiplex PCR; TCRdb has only the in-frame clones, and not every one. This sample carries fewer than 300,000 clones, under 95% of them seen once, and the ten largest clones take roughly 2%. The sequenced sample consisted of PBMCs or T cells enriched from blood (not recorded which). The J gene is TRBJ2-1, the V gene TRBV7-6, with 8 bases aligning to TRBD2. This clonotype was obtained from a woman aged 40-49 years with acute COVID-19. CDR3 coding DNA: TGTGCCAGCAGCCCTACGGGGGGGGCGATCAATGAGCAGTTCTTC. This sequence encodes CASSPTGGAINEQFF.